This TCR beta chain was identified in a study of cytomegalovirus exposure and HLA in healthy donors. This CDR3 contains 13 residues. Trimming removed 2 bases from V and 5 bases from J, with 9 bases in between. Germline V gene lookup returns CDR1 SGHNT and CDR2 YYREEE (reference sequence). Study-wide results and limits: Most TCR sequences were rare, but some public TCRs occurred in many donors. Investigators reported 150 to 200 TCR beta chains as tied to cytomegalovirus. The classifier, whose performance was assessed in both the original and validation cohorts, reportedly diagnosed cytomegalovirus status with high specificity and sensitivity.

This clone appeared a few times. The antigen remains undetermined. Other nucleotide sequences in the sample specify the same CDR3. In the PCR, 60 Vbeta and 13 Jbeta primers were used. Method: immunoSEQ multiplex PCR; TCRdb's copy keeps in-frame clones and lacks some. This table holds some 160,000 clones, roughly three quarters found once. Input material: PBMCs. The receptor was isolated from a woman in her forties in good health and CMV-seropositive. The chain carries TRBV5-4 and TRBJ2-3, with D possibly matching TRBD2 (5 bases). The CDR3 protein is CASSLIGEDTQYF. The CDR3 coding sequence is TGTGCCAGCAGCTTAATCGGGGAAGATACGCAGTATTTT.